This T cell receptor beta chain was sequenced during a study of glioma-infiltrating T cells after dendritic cell vaccination. On the study more broadly: Dendritic cell vaccination trial patients had either newly diagnosed or recurrent glioblastoma.

Study-level points and caveats: The cohort had few patients with full blood and tumor sets. Patients with more pretreatment TILs had longer time to progression and survival.

The PCR used 60 V beta and 13 J beta primers. Only in-frame clones appear in the TCRdb table, and some are missing; sequencing was by immunoSEQ multiplex PCR. This sample has about 50,000 clones, with 70% to 90% found just once. Remarks on this clone: The antigen remains unidentified.

Time point specified: after dendritic cell vaccination, including at tumor progression/relapse. Trimming removed 2 bases from V and 1 base from J, with 14 bases in between. The CDR3 is 16 amino acids. Germline V gives CDR1 LGHNA, CDR2 YSLEER. The sequencing used blood, collected after dendritic cell vaccination. This rearrangement joins TRBV4-3 to TRBJ1-1; D is possibly TRBD1 (6 bases). The source is a human donor with glioblastoma. The CDR3 DNA reads TGCGCCAGCAGCCAACCCCAGACAGGAAAGAACACTGAAGCTTTCTTT. Its protein product is CASSQPQTGKNTEAFF.